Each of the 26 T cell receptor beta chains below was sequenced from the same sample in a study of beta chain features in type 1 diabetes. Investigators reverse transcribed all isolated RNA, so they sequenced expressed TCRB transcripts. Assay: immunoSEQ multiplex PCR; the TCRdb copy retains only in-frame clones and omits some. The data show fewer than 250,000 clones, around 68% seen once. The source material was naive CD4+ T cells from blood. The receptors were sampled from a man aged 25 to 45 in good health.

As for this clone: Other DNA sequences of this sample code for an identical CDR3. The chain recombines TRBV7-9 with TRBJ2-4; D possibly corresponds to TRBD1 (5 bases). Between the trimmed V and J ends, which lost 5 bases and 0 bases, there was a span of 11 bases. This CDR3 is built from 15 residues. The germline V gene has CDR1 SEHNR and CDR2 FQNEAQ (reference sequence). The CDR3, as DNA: TGTGCCAGCAGCCCCGACAGACTAGCCAAAAACATTCAGTACTTC. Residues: CASSPDRLAKNIQYF. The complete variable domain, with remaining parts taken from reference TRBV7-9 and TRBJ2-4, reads DTGVSQNPRHKITKRGQNVTFRCDPISEHNRLYWYRQTLGQGPEFLTYFQNEAQLEKSRLLSDRFSAERPKGSFSTLEIQRTEQGDSAMYLCASSPDRLAKNIQYFGAGTRLSVL.

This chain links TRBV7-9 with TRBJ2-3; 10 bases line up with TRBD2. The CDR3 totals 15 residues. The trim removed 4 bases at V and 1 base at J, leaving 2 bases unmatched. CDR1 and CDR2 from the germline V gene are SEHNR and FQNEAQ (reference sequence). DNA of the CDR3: TGTGCCAGCAGCTCTAGCGGGAGCCGCACAGATACGCAGTATTTT. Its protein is CASSSSGSRTDTQYF.

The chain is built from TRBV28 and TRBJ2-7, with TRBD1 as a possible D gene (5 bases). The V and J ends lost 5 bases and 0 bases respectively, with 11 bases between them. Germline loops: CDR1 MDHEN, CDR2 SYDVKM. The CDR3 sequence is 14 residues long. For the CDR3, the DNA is TGTGCCAGCAGTACCCGGACAAGCTCCTACGAGCAGTACTTC. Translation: CASSTRTSSYEQYF.

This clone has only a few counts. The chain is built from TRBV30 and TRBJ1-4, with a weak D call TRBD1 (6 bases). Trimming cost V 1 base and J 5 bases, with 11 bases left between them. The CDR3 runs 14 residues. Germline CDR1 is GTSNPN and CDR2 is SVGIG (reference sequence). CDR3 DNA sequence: TGTGCCTGGAGTGGGTTCCAGGGGAATGAAAAACTGTTTTTT. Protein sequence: CAWSGFQGNEKLFF.

The CDR3: CASSQDAGAGANVLTF. The CDR3, as DNA: TGTGCCAGCAGCCAAGATGCCGGGGCTGGGGCCAACGTCCTGACTTTC. The chain has TRBV4-2 and TRBJ2-6; D is possibly TRBD2 (5 bases). V lost 0 bases and J lost 2, with 8 bases in between. CDR3 length: 16 amino acids. Germline CDR1 reads LGHNA; CDR2 reads YNFKEQ.

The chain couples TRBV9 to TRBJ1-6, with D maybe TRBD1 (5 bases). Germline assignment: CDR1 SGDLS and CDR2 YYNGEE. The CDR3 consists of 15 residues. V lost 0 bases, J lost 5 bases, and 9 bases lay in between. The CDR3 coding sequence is TGTGCCAGCAGCGTAGGAGGGGCCGATAATTCACCCCTCCACTTT. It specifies CASSVGGADNSPLHF.

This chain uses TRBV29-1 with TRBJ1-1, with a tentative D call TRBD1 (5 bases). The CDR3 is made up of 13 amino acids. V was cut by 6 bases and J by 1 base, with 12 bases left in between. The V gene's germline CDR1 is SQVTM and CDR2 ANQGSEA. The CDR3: CSVVTDTNTEAFF. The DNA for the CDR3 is TGCAGCGTGGTGACAGATACGAACACTGAAGCTTTCTTT.

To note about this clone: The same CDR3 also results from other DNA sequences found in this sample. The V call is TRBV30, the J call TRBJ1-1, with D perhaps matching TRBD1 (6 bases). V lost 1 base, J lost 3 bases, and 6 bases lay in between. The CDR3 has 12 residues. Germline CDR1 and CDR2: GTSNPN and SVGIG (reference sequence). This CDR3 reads CAWSDRDTEAFF. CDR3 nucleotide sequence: TGTGCCTGGAGTGACAGGGACACTGAAGCTTTCTTT.

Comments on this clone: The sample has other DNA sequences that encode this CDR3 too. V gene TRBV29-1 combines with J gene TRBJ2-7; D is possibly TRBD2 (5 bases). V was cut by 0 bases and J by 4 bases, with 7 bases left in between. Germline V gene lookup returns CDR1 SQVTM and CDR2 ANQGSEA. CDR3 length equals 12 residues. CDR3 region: CSVEDRGYEQYF. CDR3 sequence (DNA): TGCAGCGTTGAAGATAGAGGGTACGAGCAGTACTTC.

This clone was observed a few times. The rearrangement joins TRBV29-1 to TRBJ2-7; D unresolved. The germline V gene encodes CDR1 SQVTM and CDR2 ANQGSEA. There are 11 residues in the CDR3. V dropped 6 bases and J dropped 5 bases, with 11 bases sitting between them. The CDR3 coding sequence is TGCAGCGTGAGCGAGTTCGACGAGCAGTACTTC. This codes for CSVSEFDEQYF.

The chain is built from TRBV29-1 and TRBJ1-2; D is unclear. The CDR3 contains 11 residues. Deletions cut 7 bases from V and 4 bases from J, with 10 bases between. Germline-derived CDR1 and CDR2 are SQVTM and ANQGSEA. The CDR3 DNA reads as TGCAGCGATACCAAGGGCTATGGCTACACCTTC. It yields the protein CSDTKGYGYTF.

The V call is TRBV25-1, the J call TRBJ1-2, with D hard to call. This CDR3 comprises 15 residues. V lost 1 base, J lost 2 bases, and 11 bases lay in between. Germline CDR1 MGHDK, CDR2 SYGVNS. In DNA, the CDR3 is TGTGCCAGCAGTGAATCGACAATCCCGAACTATGGCTACACCTTC. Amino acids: CASSESTIPNYGYTF.

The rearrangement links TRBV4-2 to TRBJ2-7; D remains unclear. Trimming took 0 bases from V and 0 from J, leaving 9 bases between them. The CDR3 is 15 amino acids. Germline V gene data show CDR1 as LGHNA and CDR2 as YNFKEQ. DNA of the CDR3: TGTGCCAGCAGCCAAGAAATCAAATCCTCCTACGAGCAGTACTTC. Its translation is CASSQEIKSSYEQYF.

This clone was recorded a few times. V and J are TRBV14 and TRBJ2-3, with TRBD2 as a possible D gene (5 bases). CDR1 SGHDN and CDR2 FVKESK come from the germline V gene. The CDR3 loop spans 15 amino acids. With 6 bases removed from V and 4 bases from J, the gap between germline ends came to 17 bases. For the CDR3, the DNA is TGTGCCAGCAGTCTTACTAGAATAGGGTCAGATACGCAGTATTTT. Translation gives CASSLTRIGSDTQYF.

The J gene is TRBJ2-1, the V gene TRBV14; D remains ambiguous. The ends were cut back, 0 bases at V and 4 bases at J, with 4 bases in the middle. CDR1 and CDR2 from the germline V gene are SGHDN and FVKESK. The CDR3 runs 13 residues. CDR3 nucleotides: TGTGCCAGCAGCCAAGACTCATACAATGAGCAGTTCTTC. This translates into CASSQDSYNEQFF.

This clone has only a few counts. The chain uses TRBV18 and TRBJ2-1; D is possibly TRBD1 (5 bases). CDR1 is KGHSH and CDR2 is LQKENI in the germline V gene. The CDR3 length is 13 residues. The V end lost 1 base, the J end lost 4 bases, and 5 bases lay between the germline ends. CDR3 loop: CASSPQGYNEQFF. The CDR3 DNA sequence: TGTGCCAGCTCACCACAGGGGTACAATGAGCAGTTCTTC.

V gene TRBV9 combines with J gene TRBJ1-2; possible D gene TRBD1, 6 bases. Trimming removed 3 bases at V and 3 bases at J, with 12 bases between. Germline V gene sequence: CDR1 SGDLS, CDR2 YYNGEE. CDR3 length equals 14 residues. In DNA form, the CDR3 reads TGTGCCAGCAGCGCAGGGGCGCAGGACTATGGCTACACCTTC. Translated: CASSAGAQDYGYTF.

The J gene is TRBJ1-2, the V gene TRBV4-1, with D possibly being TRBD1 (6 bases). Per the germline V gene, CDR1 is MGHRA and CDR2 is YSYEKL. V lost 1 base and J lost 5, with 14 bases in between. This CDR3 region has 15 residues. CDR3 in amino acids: CASSQGATGFYGYTF. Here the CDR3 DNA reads TGCGCCAGCAGCCAAGGTGCTACAGGGTTTTATGGCTACACCTTC.

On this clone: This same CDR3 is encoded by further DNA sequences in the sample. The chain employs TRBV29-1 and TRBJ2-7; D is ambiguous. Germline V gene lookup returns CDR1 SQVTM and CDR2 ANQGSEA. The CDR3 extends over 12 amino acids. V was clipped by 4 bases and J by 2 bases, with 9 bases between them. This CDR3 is CSVAGSTYEQYF. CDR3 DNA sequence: TGCAGCGTTGCTGGCAGCACCTACGAGCAGTACTTC.

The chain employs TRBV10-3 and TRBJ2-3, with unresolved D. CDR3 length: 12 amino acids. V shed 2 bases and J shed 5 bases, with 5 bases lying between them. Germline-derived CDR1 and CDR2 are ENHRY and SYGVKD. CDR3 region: CAISENRDTQYF. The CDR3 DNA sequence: TGTGCCATCAGTGAGAATAGAGATACGCAGTATTTT.

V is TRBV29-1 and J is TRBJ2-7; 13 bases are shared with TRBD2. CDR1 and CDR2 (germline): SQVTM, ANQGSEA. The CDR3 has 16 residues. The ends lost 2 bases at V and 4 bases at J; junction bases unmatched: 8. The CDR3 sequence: CSVETLRTSGGYEQYF. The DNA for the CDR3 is TGCAGCGTTGAAACCCTCCGGACTAGCGGGGGATACGAGCAGTACTTC.

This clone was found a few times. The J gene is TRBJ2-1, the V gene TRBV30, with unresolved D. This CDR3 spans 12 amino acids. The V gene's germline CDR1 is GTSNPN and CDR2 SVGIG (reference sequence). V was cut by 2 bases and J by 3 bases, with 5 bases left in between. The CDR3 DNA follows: TGTGCCTGGAGTCCGTTCTACAATGAGCAGTTCTTC. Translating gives CAWSPFYNEQFF.

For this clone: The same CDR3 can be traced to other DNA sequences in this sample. The CDR3 bases are TGTGCCAGCAGCCTAGGACAGGGTGACTATGGCTACACCTTC. It is translated as CASSLGQGDYGYTF. The chain joins TRBV7-9 to TRBJ1-2; the match to TRBD1 covers 8 bases. J lost 3 bases, V lost 5 bases, and 5 bases had no gene match. This CDR3 spans 14 amino acids. The germline V gene encodes CDR1 SEHNR and CDR2 FQNEAQ (reference sequence).

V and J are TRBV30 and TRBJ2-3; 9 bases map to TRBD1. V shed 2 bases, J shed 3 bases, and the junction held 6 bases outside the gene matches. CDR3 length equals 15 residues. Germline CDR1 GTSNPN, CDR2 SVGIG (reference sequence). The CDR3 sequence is CAWSWDRESTDTQYF. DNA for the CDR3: TGTGCCTGGAGTTGGGACAGGGAATCGACAGATACGCAGTATTTT. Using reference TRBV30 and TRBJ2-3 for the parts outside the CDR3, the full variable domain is SQTIHQWPATLVQPVGSPLSLECTVEGTSNPNLYWYRQAAGRGLQLLFYSVGIGQISSEVPQNLSASRPQDRQFILSSKKLLLSDSGFYLCAWSWDRESTDTQYFGPGTRLTVL.

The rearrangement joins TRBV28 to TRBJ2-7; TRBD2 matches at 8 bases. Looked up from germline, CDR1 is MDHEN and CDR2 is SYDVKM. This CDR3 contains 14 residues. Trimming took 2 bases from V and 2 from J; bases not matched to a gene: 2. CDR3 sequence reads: CASSLAGGPYEQYF. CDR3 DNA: TGTGCCAGCAGTTTAGCGGGAGGTCCCTACGAGCAGTACTTC.

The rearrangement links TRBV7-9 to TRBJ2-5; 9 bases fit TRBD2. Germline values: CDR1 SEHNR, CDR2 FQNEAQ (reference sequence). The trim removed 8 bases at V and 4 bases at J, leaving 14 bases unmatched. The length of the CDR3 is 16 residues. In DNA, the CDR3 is TGTGCCAGCGCGGGAGGGCGGGGACTCCCCAGAGAGACCCAGTACTTC. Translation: CASAGGRGLPRETQYF.